What follows are 18 T cell receptor beta chains derived from one specimen sequenced in a study of cytotoxic CD8 clonotypes in ibrutinib-treated CLL. Assay used: immunoSEQ multiplex PCR; TCRdb lists only in-frame clones, some missing. The sample shows 60,000 to 75,000 clones, 90% of them seen only once. The material was PBMCs, obtained after 12 months of ibrutinib treatment. The receptors originated from a human donor with chronic lymphocytic leukemia.

The V gene is TRBV4-3, the J gene TRBJ2-1; D is unclear. V was clipped by 4 bases and J by 4 bases, with 11 bases between them. CDR3 length: 14 residues. Germline values: CDR1 LGHNA, CDR2 YSLEER. This CDR3 is CASSPSVAYNEQFF. The CDR3 bases are TGCGCCAGCAGCCCGTCGGTAGCTTACAATGAGCAGTTCTTC.

In its sample, this clone was seen once. The chain links TRBV11-2 to TRBJ2-1, with D possibly matching TRBD2 (6 bases). The CDR3 sequence is 16 residues long. Germline CDR1 and CDR2: SGHAT and FQNNGV. Trimming shortened V by 3 bases and J by 3 bases, and 15 bases separated the two germline ends. In DNA, the CDR3 is TGTGCCAGCAGCTTTGGTATTGAGGGAGGCTACAATGAGCAGTTCTTC. This sequence encodes CASSFGIEGGYNEQFF.

The chain uses TRBV10-3 and TRBJ2-1; TRBD2 might be the D (5 bases). Per germline, CDR1 ENHRY and CDR2 SYGVKD. The CDR3 length is 15 residues. Trimming took 4 bases from V and 0 from J, leaving 10 bases between them. The CDR3 spells CAISGLASSYNEQFF. CDR3 in DNA: TGTGCCATCAGTGGGCTAGCTAGCTCCTACAATGAGCAGTTCTTC.

The chain joins TRBV7-8 to TRBJ1-1; 11 bases map to TRBD1. V shed 5 bases and J 0 bases; nucleotides not matched to a gene: 5. From germline, CDR1 is SGHVS and CDR2 FQNEAQ. The length of the CDR3 is 16 residues. The CDR3 loop reads CASSRTGGAMNTEAFF. CDR3 nucleotide sequence: TGTGCCAGCAGCCGGACAGGGGGCGCGATGAACACTGAAGCTTTCTTT.

This clone was detected a few times. The chain is built from TRBV28 and TRBJ2-5; a weak D match, TRBD2 (5 bases). Trimming took 10 bases from V and 6 from J, leaving 18 bases between them. The CDR3 is 13 amino acids. Germline V gene sequence: CDR1 MDHEN, CDR2 SYDVKM. CDR3 DNA: TGTGCCACCAGGTTGGGAGTTATGCAGACCCAGTACTTC. This translates into CATRLGVMQTQYF.

This clone occurred a few times. V usage is TRBV10-3 and J usage is TRBJ1-2; D unclear. This CDR3 region has 10 residues. Germline CDR1 ENHRY, CDR2 SYGVKD. The V and J ends lost 9 bases and 7 bases respectively, with 9 bases between them. This CDR3 is CAIGVGGYTF. Written as DNA, the CDR3 is TGTGCCATTGGGGTAGGTGGCTACACCTTC.

V usage is TRBV30 and J usage is TRBJ2-2; 8 bases agree with TRBD1. Germline V gives CDR1 GTSNPN, CDR2 SVGIG (reference sequence). With V trimmed by 5 bases and J by 1 base, 3 bases remained unmatched. The CDR3 has 14 residues. This chain's CDR3 is CAWQGARNTGELFF. The CDR3 DNA sequence: TGTGCCTGGCAGGGGGCCCGGAACACCGGGGAGCTGTTTTTT.

The chain employs TRBV30 and TRBJ2-5; D ambiguous. The V end lost 3 bases, the J end lost 9 bases, and 11 bases lay between the germline ends. The CDR3 is 11 amino acids. In germline, CDR1 is GTSNPN, CDR2 SVGIG (reference sequence). The CDR3 protein is CAWRVDSPQYF. The CDR3 DNA follows: TGTGCCTGGAGGGTTGATAGCCCCCAGTACTTC.

The chain is built from TRBV7-2 and TRBJ2-3, with 11 bases fitting TRBD2. This CDR3 region has 18 residues. CDR1 and CDR2 from the germline V gene are SGHTA and FQGNSA. Losses at the gene ends were 0 bases for V and 4 bases for J; bases not matched to a gene: 9. The CDR3: CASSLARRGLAVSDTQYF. The CDR3 DNA is TGTGCCAGCAGCTTAGCTCGCCGGGGACTAGCGGTATCAGATACGCAGTATTTT.

This clone was detected only once. The chain couples TRBV7-9 to TRBJ2-3; D gene ambiguous. The CDR3 is 13 amino acids. Trimming left V 6 bases short and J 4 bases short, with 11 bases between. In germline, CDR1 is SEHNR, CDR2 FQNEAQ (reference sequence). CDR3 in DNA: TGTGCCAGCAGATTTGCTAGTTCAGATACGCAGTATTTT. This translates into CASRFASSDTQYF.

The chain is built from TRBV30 and TRBJ2-1, with D unclear. Germline CDR1 is GTSNPN and CDR2 is SVGIG (reference sequence). The CDR3 consists of 13 residues. Deletions cut 3 bases from V and 7 bases from J, with 13 bases between. CDR3: CAWSATSYNEQFF. The CDR3 nucleotides read TGTGCCTGGAGCGCCACAAGTTATAATGAGCAGTTCTTC.

The chain is built from TRBV28 and TRBJ2-2; unclear D gene. Germline loops: CDR1 MDHEN, CDR2 SYDVKM. V was trimmed by 2 bases and J by 7 bases, leaving 17 bases between them. CDR3 size: 16 residues. In DNA, the CDR3 is TGTGCCAGCAGTTTAATGGGTAGCCTTGGGATCGGGGAGCTGTTTTTT. This gives the protein CASSLMGSLGIGELFF.

V gene TRBV7-2 combines with J gene TRBJ1-5; no clear D. The germline V gene encodes CDR1 SGHTA and CDR2 FQGNSA. The CDR3 spans 16 residues. V lost 0 bases to trimming and J lost 2 bases, with 11 bases between them. CDR3 loop: CASSLAIVGGNQPQHF. The CDR3 DNA is TGTGCCAGCAGCTTAGCAATCGTAGGCGGCAATCAGCCCCAGCATTTT.

The gene calls are TRBV29-1 and TRBJ2-7; 12 bases are shared with TRBD2. Per germline, CDR1 SQVTM and CDR2 ANQGSEA. The junction had 9 bases not matched to a gene; V was cut back by 5 bases and J by 4 bases. The CDR3 runs 15 residues. CDR3 DNA: TGCAGCGTTTACCCGACTAGCGGGAGACCGTACGAGCAGTACTTC. Translated, it gives CSVYPTSGRPYEQYF.

V usage is TRBV27 and J usage is TRBJ2-1; 7 bases fit TRBD1. Germline values: CDR1 MNHEY, CDR2 SMNVEV (reference sequence). The CDR3 extends over 16 amino acids. The V and J ends lost 5 bases and 5 bases, in that order; junction bases with no gene match: 12. CDR3 DNA sequence: TGTGCCAGCAGTACCATGACAGGGATAGTCGACAATGAGCAGTTCTTC. Its translation: CASSTMTGIVDNEQFF.

The genes are TRBV6-1 and TRBJ2-7; a possible D gene is TRBD1 (7 bases). The germline V gene encodes CDR1 MNHNS and CDR2 SASEGT. V was pared by 7 bases and J by 6 bases, with 22 bases between. The CDR3 covers 15 residues. CDR3 residues: CASTPTRGREREQYF. For the CDR3, the DNA is TGTGCCAGCACTCCCACTAGGGGGCGGGAACGCGAGCAGTACTTC.

This clone was found once. The chain is built from TRBV5-1 and TRBJ2-2; D is perhaps TRBD1 (6 bases). Looked up from germline, CDR1 is SGHRS and CDR2 is YFSETQ. Trimming pared 1 base from V and 4 bases from J, leaving 11 bases between. The CDR3 extends over 15 amino acids. CDR3 region: CASSLNRAGTGELFF. CDR3 sequence (DNA): TGCGCCAGCAGCTTGAACAGGGCGGGCACCGGGGAGCTGTTTTTT.

The chain combines TRBV11-3 with TRBJ2-2; D is possibly TRBD1 (7 bases). The CDR3 covers 15 residues. V was cut by 3 bases and J by 7 bases, with 15 bases left in between. CDR1 is SGHNT and CDR2 is YENEEA in the germline V gene. The CDR3: CASSFRGTELGELFF. CDR3 bases: TGTGCCAGCAGCTTTCGGGGGACAGAGCTCGGGGAGCTGTTTTTT.